The rows below give T cell receptor beta chains drawn from one sample of a study of blood T cell repertoires in COVID-19. Data came from immunoSEQ multiplex PCR; TCRdb stores just in-frame clones and leaves some out. The sample yields 160,000 or so clones, approximately 91% seen once. Input material: peripheral blood. These receptor sequences come from a man aged 18 to 29 with acute or convalescent COVID-19. Both conserved end residues are part of each CDR3. The order of the fields is D gene, J gene, V gene, CDR3 protein, CDR3 DNA. The D gene is left open where the match is weak.

TRBD2 | TRBJ2-3 | TRBV19 | CASNPLTSGGANTQYF | TGTGCCAGTAACCCCCTGACTAGCGGGGGGGCAAATACGCAGTATTTT
TRBD2 | TRBJ2-5 | TRBV24-1 | CATSDPRPSGRAIGGAQYF | TGTGCCACCAGTGACCCGCGGCCTAGCGGGAGGGCGATCGGGGGGGCCCAGTACTTC
TRBD1 | TRBJ1-2 | TRBV27 | CASSLSRTGQGYTF | TGTGCCAGCAGTTTATCCCGGACAGGGCAAGGCTACACCTTC
TRBD1 | TRBJ1-2 | TRBV18 | CASSPLGDRGLYGYTF | TGTGCCAGCTCACCTCTAGGGGACAGGGGCCTCTATGGCTACACCTTC
- | TRBJ2-3 | TRBV19 | CASSIEGQTGAADTQYF | TGTGCCAGTAGTATAGAAGGTCAGACGGGAGCGGCGGATACGCAGTATTTT
TRBD1 | TRBJ1-2 | TRBV27 | CASSTGTGDGYTF | TGTGCCAGCAGTACGGGGACAGGGGATGGCTACACCTTC
- | TRBJ2-2 | TRBV12-3/TRBV12-4 | CASIAGTGELFF | TGTGCCAGCATCGCGGGTACCGGGGAGCTGTTTTTT
TRBD1 | TRBJ1-2 | TRBV10-3 | CAISISGTGPTNYGYTF | TGTGCCATCAGTATTTCCGGGACAGGGCCTACTAACTATGGCTACACCTTC
TRBD2 | TRBJ2-3 | TRBV18 | CASSPLPGLAGGTDTQYF | TGTGCCAGCTCACCACTTCCGGGACTAGCGGGAGGAACAGATACGCAGTATTTT
TRBD2 | TRBJ2-7 | TRBV10-2 | CASSVGLAGTYEQYF | TGCGCCAGCAGTGTGGGACTAGCGGGGACCTACGAGCAGTACTTC